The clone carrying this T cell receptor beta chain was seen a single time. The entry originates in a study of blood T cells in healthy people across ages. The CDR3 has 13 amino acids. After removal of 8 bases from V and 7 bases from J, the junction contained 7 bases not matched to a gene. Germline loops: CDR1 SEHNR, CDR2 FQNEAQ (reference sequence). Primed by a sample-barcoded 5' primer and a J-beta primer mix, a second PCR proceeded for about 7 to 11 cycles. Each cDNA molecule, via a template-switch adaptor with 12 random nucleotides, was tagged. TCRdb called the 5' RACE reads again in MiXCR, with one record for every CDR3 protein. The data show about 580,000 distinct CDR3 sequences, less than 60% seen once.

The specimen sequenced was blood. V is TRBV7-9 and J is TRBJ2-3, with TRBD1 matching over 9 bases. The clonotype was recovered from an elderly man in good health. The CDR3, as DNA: TGTGCCAGCGAGTGGACAGGGGACAATACGCAGTATTTT. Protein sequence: CASEWTGDNTQYF.